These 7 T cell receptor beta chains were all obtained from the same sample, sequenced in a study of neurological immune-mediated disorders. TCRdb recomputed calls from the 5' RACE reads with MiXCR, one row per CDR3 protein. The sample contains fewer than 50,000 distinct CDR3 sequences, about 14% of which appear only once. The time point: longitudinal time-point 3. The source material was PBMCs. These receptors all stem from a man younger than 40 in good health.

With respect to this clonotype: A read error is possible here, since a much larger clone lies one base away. CDR3 loop: CASSPGYMNTEAFF. CDR3 DNA sequence: TGTGCCAGCTCACCGGGGTACATGAACACTGAAGCTTTCTTT. The chain recombines TRBV18 with TRBJ1-1; D is unresolved. The CDR3 contains 14 residues. Per germline, CDR1 KGHSH and CDR2 LQKENI. Trimming removed 3 bases at V and 0 bases at J, with 8 bases between.

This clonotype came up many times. The CDR3 reads CAISAFVDGGNEQFF. DNA for the CDR3: TGTGCCATCAGTGCCTTTGTTGACGGGGGCAATGAGCAGTTCTTC. This chain links TRBV10-3 with TRBJ2-1; a weak D match, TRBD2 (6 bases). Germline V lookup: CDR1 ENHRY, CDR2 SYGVKD. The CDR3 has 15 residues. V lost 4 bases and J 6 bases, leaving 16 bases between the germline ends.

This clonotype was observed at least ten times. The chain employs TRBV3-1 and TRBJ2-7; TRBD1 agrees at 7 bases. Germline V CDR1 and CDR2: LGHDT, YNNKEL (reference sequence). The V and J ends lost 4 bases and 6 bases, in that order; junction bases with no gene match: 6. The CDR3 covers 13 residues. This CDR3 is CASSPRQGIEQYF. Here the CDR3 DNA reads TGTGCCAGCAGCCCTCGACAGGGTATCGAGCAGTACTTC.

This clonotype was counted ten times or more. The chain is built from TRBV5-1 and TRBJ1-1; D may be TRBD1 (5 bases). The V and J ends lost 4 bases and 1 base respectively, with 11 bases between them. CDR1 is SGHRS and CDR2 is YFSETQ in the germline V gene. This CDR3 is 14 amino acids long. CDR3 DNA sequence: TGCGCCAGCAGCACGTCCGGACAGAACACTGAAGCTTTCTTT. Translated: CASSTSGQNTEAFF.

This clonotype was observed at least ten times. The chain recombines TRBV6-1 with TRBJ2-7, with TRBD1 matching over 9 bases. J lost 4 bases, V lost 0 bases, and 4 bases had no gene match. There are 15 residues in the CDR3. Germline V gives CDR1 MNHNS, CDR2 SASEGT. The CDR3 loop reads CASSEAKGQGYEQYF. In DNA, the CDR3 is TGTGCCAGCAGTGAAGCGAAGGGACAGGGATACGAGCAGTACTTC.

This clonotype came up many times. As DNA, the CDR3 is TGCGCCAGCAGCCTTGTTCCCGGGAAGACCGGGGAGCTGTTTTTT. Its translation is CASSLVPGKTGELFF. This rearrangement joins TRBV5-1 to TRBJ2-2; D may be TRBD2 (5 bases). This CDR3 spans 15 amino acids. V lost 4 bases to trimming and J lost 5 bases, with 15 bases between them. Per germline, CDR1 SGHRS and CDR2 YFSETQ.

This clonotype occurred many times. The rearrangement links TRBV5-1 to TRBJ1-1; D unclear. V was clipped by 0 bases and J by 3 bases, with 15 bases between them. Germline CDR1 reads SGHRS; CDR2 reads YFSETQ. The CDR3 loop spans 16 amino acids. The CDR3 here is CASSLVPDPRYTEAFF. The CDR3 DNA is TGCGCCAGCAGCTTGGTTCCGGACCCGAGGTACACTGAAGCTTTCTTT.